This T cell receptor (beta chain) stems from a study of shared clonotypes between healthy human individuals. Overall study: Three plates were used per donor for CD4 naive, three for CD4 memory, two for CD8 naive and one for CD8 memory.

Only in-frame clones appear in the TCRdb table, and some are missing; sequencing was by immunoSEQ multiplex PCR. The repertoire holds some 2.1 million clones, with roughly 93% as singletons. The CDR3 runs to 12 residues. Germline V gene data show CDR1 as SEHNR and CDR2 as FQNEAQ (reference sequence). The ends were cut back, 6 bases at V and 0 bases at J, with 5 bases in the middle. This clone was counted only a few times. Positive CCR7 selection of CD45RO-negative cells yielded the naive CD8 cells, and terminally differentiated effector memory CD45RA+ cells were excluded. The study enrolled healthy HIV-negative adults without recent acute infections or vaccinations as donors.

Sequenced: naive CD8+ T cells from PBMCs. The chain uses TRBV7-9 and TRBJ1-1; D is undetermined. The receptor was derived from a man between 18 and 35 years old in good health. Some clones in this sample may be carry-over from other donors' samples. Here the CDR3 reads CASRRMNTEAFF. The DNA for the CDR3 is TGTGCCAGCAGACGCATGAACACTGAAGCTTTCTTT.